These 31 T cell receptor beta chains were sequenced from one sample in a study of T cell repertoires and HLA-DP antigens. The repertoire was sequenced with immunoSEQ multiplex PCR; TCRdb's copy has only in-frame clones and lacks some. There are around 100,000 clones in the sample; 90% to 95% occur only once, and more than 0.25% lies in the top ten. Antigen specificity for these receptors is unknown. The specimen was CD4+ T cells from PBMCs. The receptors were gathered from a woman younger than 35 in good health and CMV-seronegative.

The chain employs TRBV28 and TRBJ1-3, with D possibly TRBD1 on 5 matching bases. The CDR3 contains 14 residues. The V end was cut by 6 bases, the J end by 3 bases, with 12 bases between. Germline values: CDR1 MDHEN, CDR2 SYDVKM. The CDR3: CASRAGLYGNTIYF. CDR3 DNA: TGTGCCAGCAGGGCGGGACTATATGGAAACACCATATATTTT.

The V and J genes are TRBV11-2 and TRBJ2-2; D ambiguous. V dropped 1 base and J dropped 1 base, with 10 bases sitting between them. CDR1 SGHAT and CDR2 FQNNGV come from the germline V gene. This CDR3 contains 16 residues. CDR3 amino acids: CASSLVGPRNTGELFF. The CDR3 DNA reads as TGTGCCAGCAGCTTAGTGGGCCCTCGGAACACCGGGGAGCTGTTTTTT. Complete variable domain (other parts from reference TRBV11-2 and TRBJ2-2): EAGVAQSPRYKIIEKRQSVAFWCNPISGHATLYWYQQILGQGPKLLIQFQNNGVVDDSQLPKDRFSAERLKGVDSTLKIQPAKLEDSAVYLCASSLVGPRNTGELFFGEGSRLTVL.

The count of this clone is one. As DNA, the CDR3 is TGCAGCTATAGAGGGGTCAAACAAGAGACCCAGTACTTC. Amino acid sequence: CSYRGVKQETQYF. The chain uses TRBV29-1 and TRBJ2-5, with D possibly being TRBD1 or TRBD2 (5 bases each). With 8 bases removed from V and 2 bases from J, the gap between germline ends came to 15 bases. CDR1 and CDR2 from the germline V gene are SQVTM and ANQGSEA. The CDR3 covers 13 residues.

This clone was counted only a few times. V gene TRBV2 combines with J gene TRBJ1-2; tentatively, D is TRBD1 (6 bases). V was pared by 5 bases and J by 6 bases, with 7 bases between. The germline V gene has CDR1 SNHLY and CDR2 FYNNEI. The CDR3 is made up of 11 amino acids. The DNA of the CDR3 is TGTGCCAGCAGTAGACAGGATGGCTACACCTTC. The encoded protein is CASSRQDGYTF.

CDR3 coding DNA: TGTGCCAGCACCAGACTAGCGGGGGGGGTCAATGAGCAGTTCTTC. Amino acids: CASTRLAGGVNEQFF. This chain links TRBV6-5 with TRBJ2-1; 14 bases match TRBD2. The CDR3 is made up of 15 amino acids. Germline V gene sequence: CDR1 MNHEY, CDR2 SVGAGI. V lost 7 bases to trimming and J lost 6 bases; unmatched junction nucleotides: 5.

This chain joins TRBV5-1 and TRBJ2-3; 11 bases agree with TRBD2. Trimming took 1 base from V and 6 from J; bases not matched to a gene: 1. Germline V gives CDR1 SGHRS, CDR2 YFSETQ. The CDR3 runs to 14 residues. The CDR3 bases are TGCGCCAGCAGCTTGACTAGCGGGAGCGATACGCAGTATTTT. It specifies CASSLTSGSDTQYF. Filled out from reference TRBV5-1 and TRBJ2-3, the complete variable domain reads KAGVTQTPRYLIKTRGQQVTLSCSPISGHRSVSWYQQTPGQGLQFLFEYFSETQRNKGNFPGRFSGRQFSNSRSEMNVSTLELGDSALYLCASSLTSGSDTQYFGPGTRLTVL.

This chain links TRBV28 with TRBJ2-6, with 11 bases that match TRBD1. The V gene end was trimmed by 6 bases and the J gene end by 2 bases; junction bases not matched to a gene: 9. The CDR3 totals 18 residues. CDR1 is MDHEN, CDR2 SYDVKM, per germline. The CDR3, as DNA: TGTGCCAGCAGGAACCCCCCGGGACAGGGGGCTGGGGCCAACGTCCTGACTTTC. Translated: CASRNPPGQGAGANVLTF.

In DNA, the CDR3 is TGTGCCACCAGCGGAACTTACAGCGCTACCGGGGAGCTGTTTTTT. It encodes CATSGTYSATGELFF. The J gene is TRBJ2-2, the V gene TRBV15; D is ambiguous. Germline CDR1 LNHNV, CDR2 YYDKDF (reference sequence). This CDR3 has 15 residues. Trimming stripped 5 bases from V and 5 bases from J, with 15 bases between.

V and J are TRBV14 and TRBJ2-2; D possibly corresponds to TRBD2 (7 bases). The CDR3 is 16 amino acids. The germline V gene encodes CDR1 SGHDN and CDR2 FVKESK. Trimming took off 0 bases at V and 7 bases at J, with 15 bases between the two ends. The CDR3 coding sequence is TGTGCCAGCAGCCAAGAAGAGGGGGGGCGAAGCGGGGAGCTGTTTTTT. It specifies CASSQEEGGRSGELFF.

The rearrangement joins TRBV7-6 to TRBJ1-6, with D hard to call. CDR1 SGHVS and CDR2 FNYEAQ come from the germline V gene. V lost 1 base to trimming and J lost 7 bases, with 8 bases between them. The CDR3 runs 14 residues. The CDR3, as DNA: TGTGCCAGCAGCTTAGAGGGTGGGAATTCACCCCTCCACTTT. It translates to CASSLEGGNSPLHF.

This clone showed up just a few times. This chain links TRBV9 with TRBJ1-2, with TRBD1 matching 8 bases. The length of the CDR3 is 14 residues. Germline CDR1 reads SGDLS; CDR2 reads YYNGEE. V shed 4 bases and J 3 bases; nucleotides not matched to a gene: 5. CDR3 sequence: CASSSGGRYYGYTF. CDR3 DNA: TGTGCCAGCAGCTCAGGGGGCCGGTACTATGGCTACACCTTC.

The chain couples TRBV27 to TRBJ1-1; D not certain. Trimming took off 1 base at V and 7 bases at J, with 13 bases between the two ends. Per the germline V gene, CDR1 is MNHEY and CDR2 is SMNVEV (reference sequence). This CDR3 comprises 14 residues. As DNA, the CDR3 is TGTGCCAGCAGTTTATATTCCCCACAGCATGAAGCTTTCTTT. Translation gives CASSLYSPQHEAFF.

The chain uses TRBV7-2 and TRBJ2-3; D may be TRBD2 (6 bases). The CDR3 loop spans 15 amino acids. Germline loops: CDR1 SGHTA, CDR2 FQGNSA. The ends were cut back, 2 bases at V and 4 bases at J, with 13 bases in the middle. CDR3 in DNA: TGTGCCAGCAGCTTAACCGGGGGATCCCCAGATACGCAGTATTTT. Its protein is CASSLTGGSPDTQYF.

The chain employs TRBV5-6 and TRBJ2-3; 10 bases map to TRBD2. The CDR3 spans 16 residues. The trim removed 4 bases at V and 1 base at J, leaving 6 bases unmatched. The germline gives CDR1 SGHDT, CDR2 YYEEEE. The CDR3 bases are TGTGCCAGCAGCCCTCAGCGGGGGGGCGGCACAGATACGCAGTATTTT. Translated: CASSPQRGGGTDTQYF.

This clone was detected only once. The chain has TRBV29-1 and TRBJ2-1; possible D gene TRBD2, 5 bases. Germline V gene data show CDR1 as SQVTM and CDR2 as ANQGSEA. The CDR3 has 14 amino acids. V was cut by 3 bases and J by 3 bases, with 12 bases left in between. CDR3 DNA: TGCAGCGTTGAGATAGACACTAGCTACAATGAGCAGTTCTTC. Its protein is CSVEIDTSYNEQFF.

The chain has TRBV12-5 and TRBJ2-2; the match to TRBD2 covers 12 bases. The V gene's germline CDR1 is LGHNT and CDR2 FRNRAP. The CDR3 sequence is 16 residues long. V lost 6 bases and J lost 6; bases outside the gene matches: 8. CDR3 region: CASGPRLAGVPGELFF. CDR3 in DNA: TGTGCTAGTGGCCCGAGACTAGCGGGAGTACCCGGGGAGCTGTTTTTT.

The chain joins TRBV7-9 to TRBJ1-3, with D possibly matching TRBD1 (6 bases). The V end was cut by 2 bases, the J end by 7 bases, with 12 bases between. Germline V gene sequence: CDR1 SEHNR, CDR2 FQNEAQ (reference sequence). This CDR3 has 14 amino acids. The CDR3 coding sequence is TGTGCCAGCAGCTTACGGGGGGCCGGGAACACCATATATTTT. Its protein product is CASSLRGAGNTIYF.

The chain links TRBV4-1 to TRBJ1-5; D gene unclear. CDR3 length equals 14 residues. Germline CDR1 MGHRA, CDR2 YSYEKL. The ends were cut back, 4 bases at V and 1 base at J, with 8 bases in the middle. CDR3 nucleotide sequence: TGCGCCAGCAGCCGGAGAGAGAGCAATCAGCCCCAGCATTTT. It encodes CASSRRESNQPQHF.

This sequence joins TRBV7-9 and TRBJ1-2, with no clear D. The CDR3 totals 13 residues. CDR1 is SEHNR, CDR2 FQNEAQ, per germline (reference sequence). V lost 6 bases and J 7 bases, leaving 15 bases between the germline ends. The chain's CDR3 is CASRDDIVFGYTF. The CDR3 region has the DNA TGTGCCAGCAGAGATGACATAGTCTTTGGCTACACCTTC.

The table lists this clone with a count of one. V is TRBV10-3 and J is TRBJ1-2; TRBD1 aligns across 7 bases. Trimming removed 0 bases from V and 4 bases from J; junction bases left unmatched: 5. Germline values: CDR1 ENHRY, CDR2 SYGVKD. The CDR3 covers 15 residues. Here the CDR3 reads CAISESPGGGYGYTF. Here the CDR3 DNA reads TGTGCCATCAGTGAGTCACCAGGGGGAGGCTATGGCTACACCTTC.

With regard to this clone: Other DNA sequences within the sample encode an identical CDR3. CDR3 in amino acids: CASSLATDTQYF. CDR3 DNA: TGTGCCAGCAGCTTGGCGACAGATACGCAGTATTTT. The chain has TRBV5-4 and TRBJ2-3; D remains ambiguous. The ends were cut back, 0 bases at V and 3 bases at J, with 2 bases in the middle. Germline CDR1 and CDR2: SGHNT and YYREEE (reference sequence). There are 12 residues in the CDR3.

The table lists this clone with a count of one. The CDR3 loop is CASSGQGPANYGYTF. Here the CDR3 DNA reads TGTGCCAGTAGTGGACAGGGGCCTGCTAACTATGGCTACACCTTC. The chain employs TRBV19 and TRBJ1-2, with 9 bases matching TRBD1. Germline CDR1 LNHDA, CDR2 SQIVND (reference sequence). The length of the CDR3 is 15 residues. V trimming: 5 bases; J trimming: 0 bases; junction bases outside the gene matches: 4.

This chain uses TRBV7-2 with TRBJ2-3; either TRBD1 or TRBD2 may fit D (6 bases each). This CDR3 is 15 amino acids long. Trimming cost V 4 bases and J 5 bases, with 16 bases left between them. Germline V gene sequence: CDR1 SGHTA, CDR2 FQGNSA. The DNA of the CDR3 is TGTGCCAGCAGCTCACGGGGGCCCCCGGGAGATACGCAGTATTTT. Protein: CASSSRGPPGDTQYF.

The gene calls are TRBV18 and TRBJ2-3; D ambiguous. This CDR3 has 12 residues. Germline CDR1 and CDR2: KGHSH and LQKENI. V was clipped by 3 bases and J by 1 base, with 2 bases between them. This CDR3 reads CASSPGTDTQYF. The CDR3, as DNA: TGTGCCAGCTCACCTGGCACAGATACGCAGTATTTT.

This clone has just one count. V usage is TRBV2 and J usage is TRBJ2-7; 8 bases agree with TRBD1. Germline V gene sequence: CDR1 SNHLY, CDR2 FYNNEI. Losses at the gene ends were 2 bases for V and 2 bases for J; bases not matched to a gene: 8. The CDR3 contains 16 residues. The DNA for the CDR3 is TGTGCCAGCAGTGAATTTCTCAGGGGGCTACCCTACGAGCAGTACTTC. It codes for CASSEFLRGLPYEQYF.

This rearrangement joins TRBV5-1 to TRBJ2-3, with D possibly matching TRBD2 (6 bases). The germline gives CDR1 SGHRS, CDR2 YFSETQ. The CDR3 length is 14 residues. Between the trimmed V and J ends, which lost 0 bases and 5 bases, there was a span of 10 bases. CDR3 residues: CASSLDGSIDTQYF. Written as DNA, the CDR3 is TGCGCCAGCAGCTTGGACGGGAGTATAGATACGCAGTATTTT.

V and J are TRBV5-4 and TRBJ1-6, with D hard to call. The CDR3 extends over 13 amino acids. The V gene lost 7 bases and the J gene lost 5 bases, with 10 bases spanning the gap. CDR1 is SGHNT and CDR2 is YYREEE in the germline V gene (reference sequence). The chain's CDR3 is CASQQKNNSPLHF. In nucleotides, the CDR3 is TGTGCCAGCCAACAGAAAAATAATTCACCCCTCCACTTT.

The chain uses TRBV7-2 and TRBJ2-1, with 11 bases matching TRBD2. The V gene end was trimmed by 6 bases and the J gene end by 9 bases; junction bases not matched to a gene: 10. This CDR3 has 15 amino acids. In germline, CDR1 is SGHTA, CDR2 FQGNSA. CDR3 nucleotides: TGTGCCAGCAGTTTTACTAGCGGGGGCTGGGGTGAGCAGTTCTTC. Its translation is CASSFTSGGWGEQFF.

This chain connects TRBV11-2 to TRBJ2-7, with 8 bases fitting TRBD2. Germline trimming cut 0 bases from V and 4 bases from J; bases unmatched to any gene: 11. CDR1 is SGHAT and CDR2 is FQNNGV in the germline V gene. The CDR3 totals 17 residues. CDR3: CASSLDSQGLVGYEQYF. The CDR3 bases are TGTGCCAGCAGCTTAGATAGTCAGGGACTAGTCGGTTACGAGCAGTACTTC. The whole variable domain, filled in from reference TRBV11-2 and TRBJ2-7, reads EAGVAQSPRYKIIEKRQSVAFWCNPISGHATLYWYQQILGQGPKLLIQFQNNGVVDDSQLPKDRFSAERLKGVDSTLKIQPAKLEDSAVYLCASSLDSQGLVGYEQYFGPGTRLTVT.

The chain couples TRBV19 to TRBJ1-2; unclear D gene. Germline values: CDR1 LNHDA, CDR2 SQIVND (reference sequence). The ends were cut back, 3 bases at V and 0 bases at J, with 5 bases in the middle. CDR3 length: 13 residues. This CDR3 reads CASSIRANYGYTF. DNA for the CDR3: TGTGCCAGTAGTATCCGGGCTAACTATGGCTACACCTTC.

The chain combines TRBV11-2 with TRBJ1-3; weak D call: TRBD1 (5 bases). The germline V and J ends were trimmed by 5 bases and 4 bases, with 18 bases remaining between them. CDR1 and CDR2 (germline): SGHAT, FQNNGV. The CDR3 spans 16 residues. The CDR3 is CASSDYWQGDGNTIYF. CDR3 coding DNA: TGTGCCAGCAGCGATTATTGGCAGGGTGACGGAAACACCATATATTTT. The full variable domain, rest sourced from reference TRBV11-2 and TRBJ1-3, is EAGVAQSPRYKIIEKRQSVAFWCNPISGHATLYWYQQILGQGPKLLIQFQNNGVVDDSQLPKDRFSAERLKGVDSTLKIQPAKLEDSAVYLCASSDYWQGDGNTIYFGEGSWLTVV.